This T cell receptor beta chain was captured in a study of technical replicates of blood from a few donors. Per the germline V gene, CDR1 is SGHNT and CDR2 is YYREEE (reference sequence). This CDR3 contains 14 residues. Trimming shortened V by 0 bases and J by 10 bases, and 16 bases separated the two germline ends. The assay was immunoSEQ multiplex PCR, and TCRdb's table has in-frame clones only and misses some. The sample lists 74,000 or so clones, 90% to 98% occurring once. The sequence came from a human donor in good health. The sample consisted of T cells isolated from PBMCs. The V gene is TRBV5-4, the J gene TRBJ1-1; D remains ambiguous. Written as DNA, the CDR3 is TGTGCCAGCAGCTTGGGGACTCAAGCAGGCGTAGCTTTCTTT. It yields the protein CASSLGTQAGVAFF.